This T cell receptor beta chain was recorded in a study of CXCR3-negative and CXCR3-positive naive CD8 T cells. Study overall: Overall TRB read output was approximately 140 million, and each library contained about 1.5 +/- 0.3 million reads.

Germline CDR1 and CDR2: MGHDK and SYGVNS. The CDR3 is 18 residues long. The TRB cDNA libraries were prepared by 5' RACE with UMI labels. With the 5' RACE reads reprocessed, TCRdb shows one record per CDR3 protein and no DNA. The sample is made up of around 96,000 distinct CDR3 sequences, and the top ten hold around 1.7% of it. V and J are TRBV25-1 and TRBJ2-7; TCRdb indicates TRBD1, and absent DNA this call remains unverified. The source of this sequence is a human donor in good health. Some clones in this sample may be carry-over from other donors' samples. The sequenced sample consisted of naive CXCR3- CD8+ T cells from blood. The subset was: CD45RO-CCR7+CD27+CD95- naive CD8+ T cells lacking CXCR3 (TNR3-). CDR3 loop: CASSEFFNRDGEPYEQYF.